The entry below gives a single TCR beta chain sequence along with its context. Its antigen is unknown. The sample holds other DNA sequences that translate to the same CDR3. This entry is derived from a study of cytomegalovirus exposure and HLA in healthy donors (dated by TCRdb to the late 2010s). For the study in its entirety: According to an earlier analysis of 587 of the donors, some 180 million T cells yielded 100 million or so unique TCR beta sequences and more than 250 Gb of sequence data. About five DR-DQ haplotypes were treated as single units for association and clustering because of strong linkage in the cohort. An early release covering 550 to 700 HLA-typed donors comprised about 310 gigabases of sequencing data and 65 million to 100 million unique TCR sequences. To predict cytomegalovirus infection status, the study combined high-throughput TCR immunosequencing, statistical association of individual TCRs with disease status, and machine learning. Typing coverage differed by locus: A, B, C, DRB1 and DQB1 were typed in roughly 629-640 donors, DQA1 in 500 to 550, DPA1 in approximately 600, and DPB1 in just under 490. On average, roughly 240,000 unique TCR beta nucleotide sequences were sequenced per donor among 398 genotyped donors of the cohort, with roughly 18% of those sequences being non-productive. All discovery cohort repertoires had been generated on a single sequencing platform. Along with the approximately 670-subject first cohort, a separate validation cohort of around 120 different subjects was used. A later analysis re-examined previously published TCR beta repertoires from just over 650 donors and added high-resolution HLA genotyping to investigate patterns of TCR occurrence. In the later analysis, no new phenotypic data were used to find candidate immune exposures; instead, reliance was placed on TCR beta sequences and their occurrence across donors. Of the roughly 400 genotyped donors, about 80% fell in the genetic ancestry cluster associated with self-reported Caucasian donors. A later genetic analysis took genome-wide SNP genotypes for about three fifths of the roughly 670 donors and used that subset as a discovery cohort. An earlier analysis of some 500 of the donors applied high-throughput TCR beta sequencing to assess whether each TCR beta V gene segment acted as functional or pseudogenic. The study used immunosequencing to profile the T cell repertoires of around 600 subjects and linked those repertoires to cytomegalovirus serostatus. Alongside the repertoire data, information on donor age, sex, ethnicity and CMV serostatus was compiled. The study aimed to test whether cataloging public T cell receptors could reveal signatures of past pathogen exposure. Class I and class II HLA loci were covered by the typing at four-digit resolution.

The cohort was made up of 650 to 700 healthy bone marrow donors. Cohort members were all nominally healthy when sampled, although unrecorded immune exposures were likely present. The donor was CMV seropositive and belonged to the group of about 290 seropositive cohort members. Every donor gave a peripheral blood sample, and the peripheral blood mononuclear cells from that sample were used for TCR beta sequencing. The Qiagen DNeasy Blood Extraction Kit was used to extract genomic DNA from the blood cell samples. The CDR3 contains 12 residues, cysteine and phenylalanine counted. Left in the record is the CDR3 DNA by itself, 36 bases read in frame from the first base. In the germline V gene, CDR1 corresponds to SGHTA and CDR2 to FQGNSA. The V end loses 5 bases and the J end loses 0 bases, and a stretch of 4 bases separates them. Study-level results and caveats: Assigning TCR associations to individual alleles was difficult when HLA alleles, especially DR and DQ, strongly co-occurred. CMV serostatus was the only immune exposure information available for the cohort. At a false discovery rate of 0.05, a later analysis linked 16,951 TCR beta sequences to specific HLA alleles. In the study, some 160 TCR beta chains were listed as associated with cytomegalovirus. The classifier was reported to diagnose cytomegalovirus status with high specificity and sensitivity in both the original and validation cohorts. A later genetic analysis associated a missense DCLRE1C variant with V-gene and J-gene trimming of TCR beta chains, and an independent cohort replicated the association. In vitro tests confirmed that a few of the cytomegalovirus-associated TCR beta chains recognize cytomegalovirus antigens. In a later analysis, most CMV-associated TCR beta chains were found to appear HLA-restricted, with HLA associations seemingly driven largely by CMV exposure. A later analysis reported that several top co-occurrence clusters appeared linked to parvovirus B19, influenza, CMV and Epstein-Barr virus. An earlier analysis of approximately 500 of the donors showed that most TCR beta V segments appeared in productive rearrangements either about 87% or about 30% of the time, which broadly matched IMGT annotations. In a later analysis, HLA-associated TCR beta chains showed more clonal expansion and lower generation probabilities than non-associated chains that were equally common. Because some donors lacked HLA typing at each locus, the association tests relied only on the typed subset. According to the authors, the approach could potentially be generalized to other disease states and immunological phenotypes. This cohort had only TCR beta chains sequenced, and the lack of alpha or paired-chain data limited which features could be detected. Sequencing depth was assumed to be roughly uniform across donors in the presence/absence analyses, though that assumption may not hold. Linkage disequilibrium might explain the correlated functional status among segregating V segments, but an unknown experimental factor could not be excluded. According to a later analysis, TCR association rates differed among HLA loci, with DRB1 alleles showing the most associated TCRs and HLA-C alleles showing the fewest. A further reported finding was that TCR beta sequences accurately predicted the HLA-A and HLA-B alleles for most subjects in the first cohort. Most TCR sequences were seen in very few donors, while some public TCRs were found in many individuals. Because counts were too low, about 15 rarely observed V segments, including chromosome 9 orphons, were left out of the earlier analysis of about 620 of the donors. According to a later genetic analysis, donors in an Asian-associated ancestry cluster had fewer N-insertions in productive TCRs than the approximately 650-donor mean. The 87-base-pair reads could not distinguish some IMGT-functional V segments, including TRBV6-2 and TRBV6-3, so those segments were excluded. A cluster of highly shared sequence variants was judged likely to be a technical artifact of the sequencing pipeline.

The library was made by the immunoSEQ multiplex PCR assay. For the multiplex PCR, a mixture combining 60 forward primers for TCR Vbeta segments and 13 reverse primers for TCR Jbeta segments was used. The CDR3 region of rearranged TCR beta genes was amplified from genomic DNA with a multiplex PCR assay. Amplified TCR beta libraries were sequenced as 87-base-pair reads on the Illumina HiSeq System. The source study handled its data this way. Across the roughly 640 repertoires, a later analysis counted 78 million or so unique TCR beta chains, 9 million to 14 million of which were shared by at least two donors. Raw reads were error-corrected and collapsed into unique sequences with a nearest-neighbor algorithm that merged closely related sequences to remove PCR and sequencing errors. To assign V, D and J gene segments, CDR3 sequences were aligned to IMGT reference sequences. For a sequence to be retained, a match of at least six nucleotides to both a V gene segment and a J gene segment was required. A rearrangement was called productive if the CDR3 had no stop codons and remained in frame with V and J, and every other rearrangement was called non-productive. CDR3 was defined by IMGT convention, running from the second conserved V-encoded cysteine to the conserved J-encoded phenylalanine. Sequences without an unambiguous match to a single V gene segment were excluded from the earlier analysis of over 500 of the donors. In an earlier analysis of several hundred of the donors, V segments were called functional above 56.7% productive rearrangements and were called segregating when the between-donor standard deviation exceeded 5%. A statistical classification framework was built for diagnosing cytomegalovirus status from the catalog of TCR beta chain sequences. In a later analysis, V and J genes were assigned by comparing TCR nucleotide sequences against IMGT/GENE-DB human TR gene sequences. A later analysis assigned CDR3 sequences and most-parsimonious VDJ recombination scenarios with the TCRdist pipeline. A later analysis defined each TCR beta chain by its CDR3 amino acid sequence plus V-gene family, and excluded reads lacking a unique V-gene family. To address suspected cross-contamination and a sequencing artifact, a later analysis removed around 600 highly shared, low-generation-probability nucleotide sequences. A later analysis calculated a clonal expansion index for each public chain from normalized within-repertoire ranks of inferred template counts. Generation probabilities in a later analysis came from a VDJ recombination model fitted to out-of-frame rearrangements, and those results were checked against IGoR. In a later analysis, TCR-TCR, TCR-HLA and TCR-CMV co-occurrence was scored with hypergeometric tests, and a repertoire-size bias correction was applied to TCR pairs. False discovery rates were estimated in a later analysis by permuting HLA or CMV assignments 20 times. In a later analysis, co-occurring TCRs were grouped using DBSCAN, and TCRdist sequence similarity was added for clustering within HLA-allele-positive subsets. Co-occurrence clustering excluded repertoires with fewer than 30,000 or more than 120,000 public chains, plus five with anomalous nucleotide sharing. TCRdb took over this immuneACCESS table, retaining in-frame rearrangements with V and J assigned. Such tables are incomplete; in checked studies, under half of the missing clones stem from an unresolved V gene, and the remainder is unexplained. V and J calls and clone size follow that table, whereas D and trimming were derived from the DNA. The sample's clone listing holds 80,000 to 100,000 clones. The top ten hold 15% of the sample.

This TCR was sampled from a man aged 45-65 years in good health and CMV-seropositive. The sequencing input was PBMCs. This chain is built from TRBV7-2 and TRBJ2-5; the D gene cannot be resolved reliably. The DNA is TGTGCCAGCAGCCCCTACCAAGAGACCCAGTACTTC. It encodes CASSPYQETQYF.